One and the same sample provided the 11 T cell receptor beta chains below, sequenced in a study of T cell responses to AZD1222 COVID-19 vaccine. The method was immunoSEQ multiplex PCR; TCRdb's version includes in-frame clones alone and lacks a portion of them. The data contain 110,000 to 150,000 clones, roughly nine tenths of them singletons. The sample was peripheral blood, taken on day 0 of AZD1222 vaccination. These receptors originate from an adult in good health.

The chain couples TRBV9 to TRBJ2-1; 14 bases are shared with TRBD2. Trimming at V came to 4 bases and at J to 16 bases, leaving 13 bases not matched to a gene. The CDR3 is 15 amino acids. Per the germline V gene, CDR1 is SGDLS and CDR2 is YYNGEE. In DNA, the CDR3 is TGTGCCAGCAGCCCAACCGGGACTAGCGGGAGAAGTATATTCTTC. This sequence encodes CASSPTGTSGRSIFF.

V is TRBV6-5 and J is TRBJ2-7, with D perhaps assigned TRBD1 or TRBD2 (5 bases each). Germline V gene sequence: CDR1 MNHEY, CDR2 SVGAGI. V was trimmed by 3 bases and J by 0 bases, leaving 12 bases between them. The CDR3 consists of 15 residues. As DNA, the CDR3 is TGTGCCAGCAGTTATCTTGGGACGAGCTCCTACGAGCAGTACTTC. Protein: CASSYLGTSSYEQYF.

The V call is TRBV6-4, the J call TRBJ1-2; D might be TRBD1 (5 bases). The CDR3 is 16 amino acids. Deletions cut 0 bases from V and 4 bases from J, with 15 bases between. Germline V gene sequence: CDR1 MRHNA, CDR2 SNTAGT. For the CDR3, the DNA is TGTGCCAGCAGTGACTCGGGGGGGAACAGAATCTATGGCTACACCTTC. This codes for CASSDSGGNRIYGYTF.

The chain combines TRBV18 with TRBJ2-3; D might be TRBD2 (5 bases). Germline V CDR1 and CDR2: KGHSH, LQKENI. Trimming took 6 bases from V and 4 from J, leaving 11 bases between them. The CDR3 totals 13 residues. The DNA of the CDR3 is TGTGCCAGCTCCCCCGGGGTGTCAGATACGCAGTATTTT. Translating gives CASSPGVSDTQYF.

The V and J genes are TRBV6-6 and TRBJ1-1; 9 bases line up with TRBD1. CDR3 length: 14 residues. With V trimmed by 5 bases and J by 6 bases, 7 bases remained unmatched. Germline CDR1 is MNHNY and CDR2 is SVGAGI (reference sequence). The CDR3, as DNA: TGTGCCAGCAGTAAACAGGGGGCGTCGGCTGAAGCTTTCTTT. It translates to CASSKQGASAEAFF.

The chain has TRBV11-2 and TRBJ1-1; tentative D call: TRBD1 (5 bases). This CDR3 spans 13 amino acids. The V gene lost 3 bases and the J gene lost 11 bases, with 16 bases spanning the gap. CDR1 is SGHAT, CDR2 FQNNGV, per germline. CDR3 protein: CASSFGPRDQAFF. The CDR3 region has the DNA TGTGCCAGCAGCTTCGGACCCCGGGACCAGGCTTTCTTT.

V gene TRBV7-2 combines with J gene TRBJ1-5; D remains unclear. The V gene's germline CDR1 is SGHTA and CDR2 FQGNSA. V dropped 7 bases and J dropped 6 bases, with 16 bases sitting between them. This CDR3 region has 14 residues. CDR3: CASTLAQYGQPQHF. CDR3 DNA: TGTGCCAGCACCCTGGCACAGTACGGTCAGCCCCAGCATTTT.

This sequence joins TRBV5-4 and TRBJ2-1; 7 nucleotides align to TRBD2. Trimming cost V 4 bases and J 7 bases; bases outside gene matches: 5. The CDR3 extends over 13 amino acids. Per the germline V gene, CDR1 is SGHNT and CDR2 is YYREEE (reference sequence). CDR3 in DNA: TGTGCCAGCAGCCCAAAGCGGGAAAATGAGCAGTTCTTC. Protein sequence: CASSPKRENEQFF. Looking up the rest from reference TRBV5-4 and TRBJ2-1 gives the full variable domain: ETGVTQSPTHLIKTRGQQVTLRCSSQSGHNTVSWYQQALGQGPQFIFQYYREEENGRGNFPPRFSGLQFPNYSSELNVNALELDDSALYLCASSPKRENEQFFGPGTRLTVL.

This clone was seen a single time. This sequence joins TRBV7-3 and TRBJ2-1; TRBD2 is a possible D gene (6 bases). The germline gives CDR1 SGHTA, CDR2 FQGTGA. Deletions cut 3 bases from V and 6 bases from J, with 12 bases between. The length of the CDR3 is 14 residues. As DNA, the CDR3 is TGTGCCAGCAGCTTTGGGTCCGGGGGCAATGAGCAGTTCTTC. It is translated as CASSFGSGGNEQFF.

The rearrangement links TRBV29-1 to TRBJ2-1; D tentatively fits TRBD1 or TRBD2 (5 bases each). CDR1 is SQVTM and CDR2 is ANQGSEA in the germline V gene. V lost 6 bases to trimming and J lost 5 bases, with 11 bases between them. CDR3 length: 12 amino acids. This CDR3 reads CSVAGTHNEQFF. The CDR3 region has the DNA TGCAGCGTCGCCGGGACGCACAATGAGCAGTTCTTC.

The V gene is TRBV27, the J gene TRBJ2-7, with TRBD2 matching 8 bases. V was pared by 4 bases and J by 0 bases, with 14 bases of the junction left unmatched. The CDR3 totals 18 residues. In germline, CDR1 is MNHEY, CDR2 SMNVEV (reference sequence). CDR3 residues: CASSSPRGAGVLSYEQYF. CDR3 in DNA: TGTGCCAGCAGTTCCCCCCGGGGAGCGGGAGTACTCTCCTACGAGCAGTACTTC.